Below are 21 T cell receptor beta chains sequenced from a single sample in a study of molecular identifiers for immune sequencing clone quantification (dated by TCRdb to the late 2010s). Libraries came from PCR. Sequenced using a NextSeq 500. TCRdb reanalyzed the raw reads on its own, using fastp at Q25 for trimming and MiXCR for clone calling, and kept in-frame beta chains. Every entry covers one CDR3 protein and lists the most common genes and DNA from its rows. In this sample the table shows more than 85,000 distinct CDR3 sequences, 30% to 45% of which occur a single time. Roughly 10% of the sample belongs to the ten largest clones. The sequencing input was naive CD8+ T cells from blood, with Jurkat cell RNA spiked in. The cell subset or site tag for this specimen amounts to: FACS-sorted CD8+CD4-CCR7+CD45RA+ naive T cells. The receptors shown here come from a human donor in good health. Some libraries in this study had Jurkat cell RNA spiked in.

With regard to this clonotype: One end of the junction does not line up with germline, which may come from a read error. The chain combines TRBV13 with TRBJ2-3; D remains ambiguous. The CDR3 runs 11 residues. Germline V gene sequence: CDR1 PRHDT, CDR2 FYEKMQ (reference sequence). CDR3 in DNA: TGTGCCAGCAGCTTAGGTTGGGCCAGACTTTTT. It specifies CASSLGWARLF.

The V call is TRBV28, the J call TRBJ2-7; D ambiguous. Germline V lookup: CDR1 MDHEN, CDR2 SYDVKM. This CDR3 has 17 amino acids. V lost 5 bases and J lost 3, with 23 bases in between. In DNA form, the CDR3 reads TGTGCCAGCAGTCACCATTCTGGAGCGATAGATGACTACGAGCAGTACTTC. It yields the protein CASSHHSGAIDDYEQYF.

The chain couples TRBV28 to TRBJ2-2; possibly TRBD1 for D (5 bases). The V end lost 2 bases, the J end lost 2 bases, and 12 bases lay between the germline ends. The CDR3 loop spans 16 amino acids. Germline CDR1 reads MDHEN; CDR2 reads SYDVKM. The CDR3 sequence: CASSLGQGKNTGELFF. The CDR3 DNA reads as TGTGCCAGCAGTTTAGGCCAGGGAAAAAACACCGGGGAGCTGTTTTTT.

This clonotype was counted a few times. CDR3 in amino acids: CATSDLTTGGDEQFF. The CDR3 coding sequence is TGTGCCACCAGTGATTTGACGACAGGGGGGGATGAGCAGTTCTTC. The rearrangement links TRBV24-1 to TRBJ2-1, with 9 bases matching TRBD1. Trimming removed 0 bases from V and 8 bases from J; junction bases left unmatched: 4. Per the germline V gene, CDR1 is KGHDR and CDR2 is SFDVKD. There are 15 residues in the CDR3.

Of note for this clonotype: This may come from a read error, since a much larger clone is one base off. V is TRBV5-1 and J is TRBJ2-3; TRBD1 matches at 7 bases. The CDR3 spans 16 residues. Per germline, CDR1 SGHRS and CDR2 YFSETQ. J lost 1 base, V lost 4 bases, and 9 bases had no gene match. The CDR3 is CASSLTLGQRTDTQYF. The DNA of the CDR3 is TGCGCCAGCAGCCTTACTCTGGGACAGCGCACAGATACGCAGTATTTT.

This clonotype was recorded many times. The rearrangement uses TRBV28 and TRBJ2-1; possibly TRBD1 for D (5 bases). The V end was cut by 6 bases, the J end by 8 bases, with 20 bases between. Germline CDR1 is MDHEN and CDR2 is SYDVKM. CDR3 size: 15 residues. CDR3 sequence (DNA): TGTGCCAGCAGCCACAGGCAGGGTCCCTCCGATGAGCAGTTCTTC. Protein: CASSHRQGPSDEQFF.

The chain recombines TRBV2 with TRBJ2-7, with D possibly being TRBD1 (5 bases). The V gene's germline CDR1 is SNHLY and CDR2 FYNNEI. Trimming pared 7 bases from V and 3 bases from J, leaving 19 bases between. The CDR3 consists of 15 residues. The CDR3 coding sequence is TGTGCCAGCATTAAAGACAGAACGCTAGGCTACGAGCAGTACTTC. Protein: CASIKDRTLGYEQYF.

This chain uses TRBV6-5 with TRBJ2-3; TRBD1 matches 7 bases. The germline V gene has CDR1 MNHEY and CDR2 SVGAGI. The trim removed 6 bases at V and 2 bases at J, leaving 5 bases unmatched. The CDR3 consists of 14 residues. The CDR3 loop reads CASRSGTDTDTQYF. The CDR3 bases are TGTGCCAGCAGATCCGGGACAGACACAGATACGCAGTATTTT.

Note on this clonotype: A single base separates this from a much larger clone, so it may be a read error. V gene TRBV28 combines with J gene TRBJ1-5, with a weak D call TRBD1 (6 bases). Germline V gene lookup returns CDR1 MDHEN and CDR2 SYDVKM. The CDR3 extends over 13 amino acids. Trimming left V 6 bases short and J 5 bases short, with 11 bases between. The CDR3: CASSGQNDQPQHF. CDR3 nucleotide sequence: TGTGCCAGCAGCGGACAGAACGATCAGCCCCAGCATTTT.

Comments on this clonotype: A much larger clone lies one base from this, so it may be a read error. The chain is built from TRBV6-1 and TRBJ2-3, with 8 positions matching TRBD1. This CDR3 has 15 residues. Germline loops: CDR1 MNHNS, CDR2 SASEGT. The ends lost 3 bases at V and 5 bases at J; junction bases unmatched: 7. As DNA, the CDR3 is TGTGCCAGCAGTGACCCCAGGGGGCCCAGAGATACGCAGTATTTT. Its protein product is CASSDPRGPRDTQYF.

In regard to this clonotype: This may be a read error, as it is one base from a much larger clone. J is TRBJ2-7 and V is TRBV7-8, with D possibly matching TRBD1 (5 bases). V was pared by 4 bases and J by 3 bases, with 13 bases between. Germline CDR1 and CDR2: SGHVS and FQNEAQ. This CDR3 region has 14 residues. The CDR3 sequence: CASSSSVDSYEQYF. As DNA, the CDR3 is TGTGCCAGCAGCTCGTCGGTCGACAGCTACGAGCAGTACTTC. The full variable domain, completed using reference TRBV7-8 and TRBJ2-7, is GAGVSQSPRYKVAKRGQDVALRCDPISGHVSLFWYQQALGQGPEFLTYFQNEAQLDKSGLPSDRFFAERPEGSVSTLKIQRTQQEDSAVYLCASSSSVDSYEQYFGPGTRLTVT.

J is TRBJ1-5 and V is TRBV19; D unresolved. The V end lost 7 bases, the J end lost 6 bases, and 10 bases lay between the germline ends. The CDR3 loop spans 12 amino acids. Germline assignment: CDR1 LNHDA and CDR2 SQIVND (reference sequence). The CDR3 loop is CASNMGTQPQHF. The CDR3 region has the DNA TGTGCCAGTAATATGGGAACTCAGCCCCAGCATTTT.

Only a few counts were recorded for this clonotype. The genes are TRBV15 and TRBJ2-7; TRBD2 aligns across 12 bases. The germline gives CDR1 LNHNV, CDR2 YYDKDF (reference sequence). The CDR3 is made up of 17 amino acids. V shed 4 bases, J shed 0 bases, and the junction held 7 bases outside the gene matches. CDR3 bases: TGTGCCACCAGCAACGACGGACTAGCGGGGAGCTCCTACGAGCAGTACTTC. Translating gives CATSNDGLAGSSYEQYF.

J is TRBJ2-7 and V is TRBV18; TRBD1 aligns across 7 bases. The length of the CDR3 is 15 residues. The J segment lost 1 base and the V segment lost 3 bases, leaving 6 bases of the junction unmatched. CDR1 and CDR2 (germline): KGHSH, LQKENI. CDR3 sequence: CASSPPGGRSYEQYF. The CDR3 bases are TGTGCCAGCTCACCGCCAGGGGGACGGTCCTACGAGCAGTACTTC.

V and J are TRBV4-1 and TRBJ1-6; D is uncertain. Germline CDR1 reads MGHRA; CDR2 reads YSYEKL. The CDR3 extends over 12 amino acids. V was pared by 1 base and J by 10 bases, with 5 bases between. CDR3: CASSQVTSPLHF. The CDR3 DNA reads TGCGCCAGCAGCCAAGTTACGTCACCCCTCCACTTT.

V is TRBV5-6 and J is TRBJ2-7; D call uncertain. The CDR3 has 13 residues. CDR1 is SGHDT, CDR2 YYEEEE, per germline. V was clipped by 3 bases and J by 5 bases, with 12 bases between them. Here the CDR3 reads CASSWTPIDEQYF. The CDR3 DNA reads TGTGCCAGCAGCTGGACCCCTATTGACGAGCAGTACTTC.

V usage is TRBV20-1 and J usage is TRBJ2-3, with 10 bases lining up with TRBD2. V shed 6 bases and J 0 bases; nucleotides not matched to a gene: 15. The CDR3 totals 18 residues. In germline, CDR1 is DFQATT, CDR2 SNEGSKA (reference sequence). The CDR3 spells CSAHSLAGEGVSTDTQYF. In DNA, the CDR3 is TGCAGTGCCCACTCGCTAGCGGGAGAGGGGGTGAGCACAGATACGCAGTATTTT.

For this clonotype: Sequence at one end of the junction differs from germline and may be a read error. The CDR3 DNA reads as TGTGCCGGCAGACCACAGGAGCGGTTTGGGGATCGGGGTGAGCAGTACTTC. Protein: CAGRPQERFGDRGEQYF. The V gene is TRBV2, the J gene TRBJ2-7; the D call may be TRBD1 or TRBD2 (5 bases each). The CDR3 is made up of 17 amino acids. CDR1 is SNHLY, CDR2 FYNNEI, per germline. The entire variable domain, with the rest obtained from reference TRBV2 and TRBJ2-7, is as follows: EPEVTQTPSHQVTQMGQEVILRCVPISNHLYFYWYRQILGQKVEFLVSFYNNEISEKSEIFDDQFSVERPDGSNFTLKIRSTKLEDSAMYFCAGRPQERFGDRGEQYFGPGTRLTVT.

On this clonotype: A junction boundary mismatches the germline segment, possibly from a read error. The V call is TRBV2, the J call TRBJ2-1; 7 positions agree with TRBD2. This CDR3 has 17 residues. CDR1 and CDR2 (germline): SNHLY, FYNNEI. CDR3 nucleotide sequence: TGTGCCAGCGGTGAAAGACTAGCCGTGCCCTCCTACAATGAGCAGTTCTTC. This encodes CASGERLAVPSYNEQFF.

The chain has TRBV11-3 and TRBJ2-3; TRBD2 might be the D (5 bases). CDR3 length: 13 amino acids. Germline V lookup: CDR1 SGHNT, CDR2 YENEEA. Deletions cut 6 bases from V and 4 bases from J, with 11 bases between. The CDR3, as DNA: TGTGCCAGCAGTTCGGGGAGCGCAGATACGCAGTATTTT. Its protein is CASSSGSADTQYF. The complete variable domain, with remaining parts taken from reference TRBV11-3 and TRBJ2-3, reads EAGVVQSPRYKIIEKKQPVAFWCNPISGHNTLYWYLQNLGQGPELLIRYENEEAVDDSQLPKDRFSAERLKGVDSTLKIQPAELGDSAVYLCASSSGSADTQYFGPGTRLTVL.

This chain links TRBV27 with TRBJ1-4; TRBD1 matches at 9 bases. CDR3 length: 14 residues. Looked up from germline, CDR1 is MNHEY and CDR2 is SMNVEV (reference sequence). Germline trimming cut 8 bases from V and 8 bases from J; bases unmatched to any gene: 9. CDR3: CASAPGTGGEKLFF. As DNA, the CDR3 is TGTGCCAGCGCCCCCGGTACAGGGGGCGAAAAACTGTTTTTT.